This TCR beta chain stems from a study of CD8+ T cells in alopecia areata. The CDR3 is 15 residues long. The germline V gene has CDR1 GTSNPN and CDR2 SVGIG (reference sequence). V shed 1 base and J 2 bases; nucleotides not matched to a gene: 1. Sample treatment: oral pan-JAK inhibitor, 5-10 mg twice daily. Sequencing templates came from extracted RNA that was reverse transcribed into cDNA. Using immunoSEQ multiplex PCR, the repertoire was profiled, and TCRdb retains in-frame clones only, with some absent. The sample records about 200,000 clones, 55% to 70% being singletons. This TCR was sampled from a human donor with alopecia areata. The genes are TRBV30 and TRBJ2-7; the match to TRBD2 covers 14 bases. This specimen consisted of CD4+ T cells sorted from blood, obtained at week 24, from a patient treated with tofacitinib. The CDR3 region is CAWSGGLAGAYEQYF. The CDR3 DNA is TGTGCCTGGAGTGGGGGACTAGCGGGGGCCTACGAGCAGTACTTC.